The 6 T cell receptor beta chains below were found in one sample sequenced in a study of blood T cell repertoires in COVID-19. Assay used: immunoSEQ multiplex PCR; TCRdb lists only in-frame clones, some missing. The repertoire holds roughly 70,000 clones, approximately 89% seen once, with over 5% in the top ten. The source material was peripheral blood. The receptors derive from a woman in her 70s with acute or convalescent COVID-19.

The chain links TRBV7-3 to TRBJ1-1, with TRBD1 matching over 7 bases. V lost 5 bases to trimming and J lost 4 bases; unmatched junction nucleotides: 7. CDR1 is SGHTA and CDR2 is FQGTGA in the germline V gene. This CDR3 is built from 14 residues. The CDR3 bases are TGTGCCAGCAGCCCCGGGACAGCTGGCACTGAAGCTTTCTTT. Amino acid sequence: CASSPGTAGTEAFF.

The chain has TRBV28 and TRBJ1-5; 8 bases agree with TRBD1. Germline CDR1 is MDHEN and CDR2 is SYDVKM. The CDR3 contains 16 residues. Losses at the gene ends were 5 bases for V and 2 bases for J; bases not matched to a gene: 8. The CDR3 DNA is TGTGCCAGCAGTCTGACAGGGGCGGGGGGCAATCAGCCCCAGCATTTT. Translation gives CASSLTGAGGNQPQHF.

The chain couples TRBV6-5 to TRBJ1-1; D is perhaps TRBD1 (6 bases). The CDR3 is 13 amino acids. The V gene's germline CDR1 is MNHEY and CDR2 SVGAGI. V dropped 7 bases and J dropped 1 base, with 10 bases sitting between them. The CDR3: CASTGQPNTEAFF. For the CDR3, the DNA is TGTGCCAGCACTGGACAGCCGAACACTGAAGCTTTCTTT.

The chain has TRBV3-1 (or the pseudogene TRBV3-2) and TRBJ1-1; D is perhaps TRBD1 (5 bases). V lost 6 bases and J lost 7, with 12 bases in between. CDR3 length equals 12 residues. CDR1 LGHDT and CDR2 YNNKEL come from the germline V gene (reference sequence). The CDR3 DNA reads as TGTGCCAGCAGTCCCCTCACAGGTGAAGCTTTCTTT. The encoded protein is CASSPLTGEAFF.

The chain uses TRBV28 and TRBJ1-4; D not resolved. Germline V CDR1 and CDR2: MDHEN, SYDVKM. V was trimmed by 1 base and J by 0 bases, leaving 9 bases between them. The CDR3 runs 16 residues. CDR3 protein: CASSLFIVATNEKLFF. DNA for the CDR3: TGTGCCAGCAGTTTATTCATTGTTGCAACTAATGAAAAACTGTTTTTT.

This clone was observed once. This chain uses TRBV28 with TRBJ1-1; D gene unclear. Trimming took 2 bases from V and 6 from J, leaving 13 bases between them. The germline V gene encodes CDR1 MDHEN and CDR2 SYDVKM. The CDR3 runs to 14 residues. The CDR3 DNA sequence: TGTGCCAGCAGTTTACCGAGGGTAAGGTCTGAAGCTTTCTTT. It specifies CASSLPRVRSEAFF.